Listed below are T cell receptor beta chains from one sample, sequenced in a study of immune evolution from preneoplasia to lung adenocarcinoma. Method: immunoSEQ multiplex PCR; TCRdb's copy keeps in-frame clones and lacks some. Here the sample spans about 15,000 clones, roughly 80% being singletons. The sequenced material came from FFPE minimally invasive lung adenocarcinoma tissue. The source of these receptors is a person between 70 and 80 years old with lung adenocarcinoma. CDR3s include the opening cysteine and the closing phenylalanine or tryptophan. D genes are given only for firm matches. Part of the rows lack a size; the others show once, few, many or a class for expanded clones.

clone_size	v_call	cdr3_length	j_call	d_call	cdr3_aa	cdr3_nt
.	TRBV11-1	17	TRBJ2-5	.	CASSSARTGAVFETQYF	TGTGCCAGCAGCTCCGCCAGAACGGGAGCGGTGTTTGAGACCCAGTACTTC
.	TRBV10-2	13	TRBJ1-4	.	CASAGQNNEKLFF	TGCGCCAGCGCGGGACAAAATAATGAAAAACTGTTTTTT
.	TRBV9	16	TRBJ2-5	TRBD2	CASSAQGTSGGETQYF	TGTGCCAGCAGCGCCCAGGGGACTAGCGGGGGGGAGACCCAGTACTTC
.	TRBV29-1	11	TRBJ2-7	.	CSVGGTYEQYF	TGCAGCGTTGGGGGCACCTACGAGCAGTACTTC
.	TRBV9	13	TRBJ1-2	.	CASSVGVSYGYTF	TGTGCCAGCAGCGTAGGAGTATCCTATGGCTACACCTTC
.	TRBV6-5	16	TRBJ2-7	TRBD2	CASSYSRRGGLNEQYF	TGTGCCAGCAGTTACTCTAGGCGGGGGGGACTTAACGAGCAGTACTTC
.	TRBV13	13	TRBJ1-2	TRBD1	CASSRGQGGGYTF	TGTGCCAGCAGCCGGGGACAGGGCGGGGGCTACACCTTC
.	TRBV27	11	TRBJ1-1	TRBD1	CASRGGQAAFF	TGTGCCAGCAGGGGAGGACAGGCGGCTTTCTTT
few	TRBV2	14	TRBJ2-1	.	CASSVPDMNNEQFF	TGTGCCAGCAGTGTCCCGGACATGAACAATGAGCAGTTCTTC
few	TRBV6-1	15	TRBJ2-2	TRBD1	CASRTTGVSTGELFF	TGTGCCAGCAGAACAACAGGGGTGAGCACCGGGGAGCTGTTTTTT
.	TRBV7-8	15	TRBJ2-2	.	CASSVSVPNTGELFF	TGTGCCAGCAGCGTCTCCGTACCGAACACCGGGGAGCTGTTTTTT
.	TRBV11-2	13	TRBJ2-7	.	CASSLVGQNEQYF	TGTGCCAGCAGCTTAGTTGGTCAGAACGAGCAGTACTTC
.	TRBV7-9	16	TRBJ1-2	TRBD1	CASSTRDRGGEDGYTF	TGTGCCAGCAGCACCCGGGACAGGGGAGGCGAGGATGGCTACACCTTC
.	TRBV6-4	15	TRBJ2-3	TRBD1	CASRATGGSTDTQYF	TGTGCCAGCAGAGCGACAGGGGGAAGCACAGATACGCAGTATTTT
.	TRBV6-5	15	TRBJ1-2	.	CASSYGGILNYGYTF	TGTGCCAGCAGTTACGGGGGTATCCTTAACTATGGCTACACCTTC
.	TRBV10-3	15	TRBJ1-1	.	CAITPGSGGRTEAFF	TGTGCCATCACCCCCGGCAGCGGGGGTCGGACTGAAGCTTTCTTT
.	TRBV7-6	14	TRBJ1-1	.	CASSPPGENTEAFF	TGTGCCAGCAGCCCTCCCGGCGAGAACACTGAAGCTTTCTTT
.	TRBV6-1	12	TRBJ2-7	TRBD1	CAVRQGNYEQYF	TGTGCCGTCCGACAGGGGAACTACGAGCAGTACTTC
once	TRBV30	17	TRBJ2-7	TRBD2	CAWSGQGLAGGLYEQYF	TGTGCCTGGAGCGGACAGGGATTAGCGGGAGGTCTCTACGAGCAGTACTTC
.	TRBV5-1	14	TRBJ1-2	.	CASSLAQGSYGYTF	TGCGCCAGCAGCTTAGCGCAGGGAAGCTATGGCTACACCTTC
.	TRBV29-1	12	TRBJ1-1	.	CSAVEGNTEAFF	TGCAGCGCCGTGGAGGGAAACACTGAAGCTTTCTTT
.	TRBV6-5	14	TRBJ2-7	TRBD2	CASSPGLAGGEQYF	TGTGCCAGCAGCCCGGGACTAGCGGGAGGCGAGCAGTACTTC
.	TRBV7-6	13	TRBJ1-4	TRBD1	CASSNRGNEKLFF	TGTGCCAGCAGCAACAGGGGTAATGAAAAACTGTTTTTT
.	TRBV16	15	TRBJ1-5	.	CASSQSSSTDQPQHF	TGTGCCAGCAGCCAATCGAGTTCGACGGATCAGCCCCAGCATTTT
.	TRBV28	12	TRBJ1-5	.	CASSRAPQPQHF	TGTGCCAGCAGCCGCGCACCTCAGCCCCAGCATTTT
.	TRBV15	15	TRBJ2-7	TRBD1	CATGTGVGESYEQYF	TGTGCCACGGGGACAGGGGTGGGTGAATCCTACGAGCAGTACTTC
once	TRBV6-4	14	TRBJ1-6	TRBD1	CASSEGQGRSPLHF	TGTGCCAGCAGTGAAGGACAGGGTCGCTCACCCCTCCACTTT
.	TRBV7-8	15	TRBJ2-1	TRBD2	CASSPGLAGVNEQFF	TGTGCCAGCAGCCCGGGACTAGCGGGGGTGAATGAGCAGTTCTTC
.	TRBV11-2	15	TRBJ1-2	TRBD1	CASSLGTWDSRGYTF	TGTGCCAGCAGCTTAGGCACCTGGGACAGCAGGGGCTACACCTTC
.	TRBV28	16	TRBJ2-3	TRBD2	CASRRQLAGGPDTQYF	TGTGCCAGCAGACGTCAACTAGCGGGGGGCCCAGATACGCAGTATTTT
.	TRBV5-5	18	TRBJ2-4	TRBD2	CASSLQDRTSGIQNIQYF	TGTGCCAGCAGCTTACAGGATCGGACTAGCGGAATTCAAAACATTCAGTACTTC
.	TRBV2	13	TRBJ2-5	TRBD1	CASRGTGGQTQYF	TGTGCCAGCAGAGGGACAGGGGGGCAGACCCAGTACTTC
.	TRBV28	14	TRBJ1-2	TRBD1	CASSFRTGGYGYTF	TGTGCCAGCAGTTTCAGGACAGGGGGTTATGGCTACACCTTC